Included here is one TCR beta chain sequence, with context. Per the original methods: The assay estimated nucleated cells by amplifying reference gene primers. The data were produced by immunoSEQ multiplex PCR, yet TCRdb's version contains in-frame clones alone and is incomplete. D and trimming come from the DNA, and the V and J calls and clone size come from that table. The data show approximately 230,000 clones, roughly nine tenths seen once. The data derive from a study of blood T cell repertoires in COVID-19. Study context: The origin of the acute and convalescent COVID-19 samples was the United States, Italy and Spain. T cells, B-cell-depleted T cells, or PBMCs provided the cDNA or gDNA that served as material.

Everyone who took part was roughly 18 to 89 years old, and they came from about two dozen US areas. V was shortened by 3 bases and J by 5 bases, with 16 bases between the two germline ends. Germline CDR1 DFQATT, CDR2 SNEGSKA (reference sequence). There are 14 residues in the CDR3. This TCR came from a woman younger than 45 with acute COVID-19. The source material was PBMCs or T cells enriched from blood (not recorded which). V gene TRBV20-1 combines with J gene TRBJ1-2; D is unresolved. The CDR3 sequence: CSASKENPDYGYTF. The CDR3, as DNA: TGCAGTGCTAGTAAGGAGAACCCCGATTATGGCTACACCTTC.